These 16 T cell receptor beta chains were sequenced from one sample in a study of blood T cells in healthy people across ages. A second 7 to 11 cycle PCR used barcoded and J-beta primers. TCRdb recomputed calls from the 5' RACE reads with MiXCR, one row per CDR3 protein. Here the sample spans nearly 800,000 distinct CDR3 sequences, roughly three fifths being singletons. The sequencing input was blood. Receptors originate from a man aged 40-50 years in good health.

This sequence joins TRBV12-3 or TRBV12-4 and TRBJ1-5; D perhaps matches TRBD1 (6 bases). The CDR3 sequence is 18 residues long. The V and J ends lost 1 base and 0 bases respectively, with 16 bases between them. In DNA, the CDR3 is TGTGCCAGCAGTTTAGGGGGACACCGAAGGTATAGCAATCAGCCCCAGCATTTT. Protein sequence: CASSLGGHRRYSNQPQHF.

This clonotype was recorded once. The gene calls are TRBV28 and TRBJ2-7; the D is unclear. CDR1 is MDHEN and CDR2 is SYDVKM in the germline V gene. Trimming pared 5 bases from V and 0 bases from J, leaving 8 bases between. The CDR3 is 13 amino acids. The CDR3 loop reads CASSGPSSYEQYF. The CDR3 nucleotides read TGTGCCAGCAGTGGCCCGAGCTCCTACGAGCAGTACTTC.

The genes are TRBV7-7 and TRBJ2-1, with 8 bases lining up with TRBD1. This CDR3 region has 15 residues. CDR1 SSHAT and CDR2 FNYEAQ come from the germline V gene (reference sequence). The V segment lost 1 base and the J segment 6 bases; nucleotides outside the gene matches: 5. The DNA for the CDR3 is TGTGCCAGCAGCTTAGGTGGACAGGGACTCAATGAGCAGTTCTTC. This codes for CASSLGGQGLNEQFF.

Of note for this clonotype: The junction does not match germline at one end; this may be a read error. V gene TRBV4-2 combines with J gene TRBJ2-7; TRBD2 aligns across 9 bases. This CDR3 is built from 16 residues. CDR1 is LGHNA and CDR2 is YNFKEQ in the germline V gene. CDR3 sequence: CASSQDRAGGSSEQYF. As DNA, the CDR3 is TGTGCCAGCAGCCAAGATCGAGCGGGAGGCTCCTCCGAGCAGTACTTC.

V and J are TRBV4-3 and TRBJ1-5; 8 nucleotides match TRBD1. After removal of 3 bases from V and 2 bases from J, the junction contained 3 bases not matched to a gene. The CDR3 runs 15 residues. Germline CDR1 LGHNA, CDR2 YSLEER. The CDR3 protein is CASSHETGGNQPQHF. DNA for the CDR3: TGCGCCAGCAGCCATGAGACAGGGGGCAATCAGCCCCAGCATTTT.

The chain carries TRBV3-1 and TRBJ1-4, with D hard to call. The length of the CDR3 is 16 residues. V lost 0 bases to trimming and J lost 10 bases, with 18 bases between them. CDR1 and CDR2 (germline): LGHDT, YNNKEL (reference sequence). The DNA for the CDR3 is TGTGCCAGCAGCCAAGAGGGTGGAAGCCGCTCTGTAAAACTGTTTTTT. It specifies CASSQEGGSRSVKLFF.

The rearrangement joins TRBV6-2 or TRBV6-3 to TRBJ2-7; D call uncertain. Trimming removed 0 bases at V and 7 bases at J, with 19 bases between. There are 16 residues in the CDR3. The germline gives CDR1 MNHEY, CDR2 SVGEGT. The CDR3 DNA sequence: TGTGCCAGCAGTTACTCGGCGGAGACAACTTCCAATGAGCAGTACTTC. It encodes CASSYSAETTSNEQYF.

J is TRBJ2-7 and V is TRBV14, with a tentative D call TRBD1 (7 bases). The V gene lost 2 bases and the J gene lost 4 bases, with 18 bases spanning the gap. The germline V gene has CDR1 SGHDN and CDR2 FVKESK. The CDR3 has 16 amino acids. The CDR3 is CASSQRGPGGTYEQYF. CDR3 DNA: TGTGCCAGCAGCCAAAGAGGTCCAGGGGGGACGTACGAGCAGTACTTC.

V is TRBV19 and J is TRBJ2-3, with unresolved D. Trimming removed 5 bases from V and 4 bases from J, with 10 bases in between. The CDR3 is 13 residues long. Germline V gene lookup returns CDR1 LNHDA and CDR2 SQIVND (reference sequence). CDR3 bases: TGTGCCAGTAGTCCGTTGAGCGCAGATACGCAGTATTTT. Translation: CASSPLSADTQYF.

The V call is TRBV14, the J call TRBJ2-1; TRBD1 is a possible D gene (7 bases). With 4 bases removed from V and 10 bases from J, the gap between germline ends came to 26 bases. The CDR3 spans 17 residues. Germline CDR1 is SGHDN and CDR2 is FVKESK. CDR3 sequence: CASSRPDRPGGTREQFF. CDR3 DNA: TGTGCCAGCAGCCGTCCGGACAGGCCCGGAGGGACAAGGGAGCAGTTCTTC.

The genes are TRBV7-9 and TRBJ2-1; TRBD1 matches at 8 bases. Germline CDR1 and CDR2: SEHNR and FQNEAQ (reference sequence). J lost 7 bases, V lost 5 bases, and 13 bases had no gene match. The CDR3 consists of 16 residues. The CDR3 protein is CASSPRAGGMKNEQFF. The CDR3 nucleotides are TGTGCCAGCAGCCCCAGGGCAGGGGGCATGAAGAATGAGCAGTTCTTC.

In its sample, this clonotype was seen a few times. The V and J genes are TRBV5-1 and TRBJ1-6; D is possibly TRBD1 (5 bases). Trimming removed 4 bases at V and 7 bases at J, with 12 bases between. The V gene's germline CDR1 is SGHRS and CDR2 YFSETQ. The CDR3 is made up of 14 amino acids. CDR3 residues: CASSPAGENSPLHF. The CDR3, as DNA: TGCGCCAGCAGCCCCGCGGGGGAGAATTCACCCCTCCACTTT.

This chain connects TRBV20-1 to TRBJ2-1; D possibly uses TRBD1 or TRBD2 (5 bases each). There are 15 residues in the CDR3. V shed 6 bases and J shed 6 bases, with 21 bases lying between them. Germline V gene sequence: CDR1 DFQATT, CDR2 SNEGSKA (reference sequence). The CDR3 DNA reads TGCAGTGCCTACGCCGGGACCGGTACAGGCAATGAGCAGTTCTTC. Protein sequence: CSAYAGTGTGNEQFF.

This clonotype was counted between two and nine times. The V gene is TRBV5-1, the J gene TRBJ2-7; 8 nucleotides agree with TRBD2. Trimming removed 0 bases from V and 6 bases from J; junction bases left unmatched: 11. The CDR3 contains 16 residues. Germline-derived CDR1 and CDR2 are SGHRS and YFSETQ. In nucleotides, the CDR3 is TGCGCCAGCAGCTTGGAATTAGGGACTAGAAGTGGCGAGCAGTACTTC. This translates into CASSLELGTRSGEQYF.

This chain links TRBV29-1 with TRBJ2-7, with D hard to call. The length of the CDR3 is 14 residues. Trimming pared 6 bases from V and 2 bases from J, leaving 17 bases between. From germline, CDR1 is SQVTM and CDR2 ANQGSEA. The DNA for the CDR3 is TGCAGCGTAGCAATGGCGGTCACTGCCTACGAGCAGTACTTC. This sequence encodes CSVAMAVTAYEQYF.

The gene calls are TRBV28 and TRBJ2-2; the match to TRBD2 covers 10 bases. CDR1 is MDHEN, CDR2 SYDVKM, per germline. The CDR3 is 16 amino acids. V was pared by 3 bases and J by 6 bases, with 7 bases of the junction left unmatched. CDR3 coding DNA: TGTGCCAGCAGTTTTATGGCTAGCGGGAGCGCCGGGGAGCTGTTTTTT. This codes for CASSFMASGSAGELFF.